This T cell receptor (beta chain) was identified in a study of blood T cell repertoires in COVID-19. Study in general: COVID-19 samples from acute and convalescent phases originated in the United States, Italy and Spain. T cells, B-cell-depleted T cells, or PBMCs supplied cDNA or gDNA.

Original processing notes: Quantification of nucleated cells was approximated via reference gene primer amplification. Method: immunoSEQ multiplex PCR; TCRdb's copy keeps in-frame clones and lacks some. V and J calls and clone size are copied from that table; D and trimming were computed from the DNA. The table includes 120,000 or so clones, less than 90% detected once. Germline trimming cut 2 bases from V and 15 bases from J; bases unmatched to any gene: 10. The CDR3 covers 13 residues. The V and J genes are TRBV23-1 and TRBJ2-1, with 7 bases matching TRBD1. TRBV23-1 is noted as an ORF with a role that remains uncertain. This TCR came from an older man with active or convalescent COVID-19. Specimen: peripheral blood. For the CDR3, the DNA is TGCGCCAGCAGTCAAATCGAGAACAGGGGTCGGTTCTTC. Translated: CASSQIENRGRFF.